This T cell receptor beta chain was captured by sequencing in a study of T cells after yellow fever vaccination. By 5'RACE template switching, TCR cDNA was produced, with a universal primer site and UMIs added in the process. TCRdb re-derived calls from the 5' RACE reads in MiXCR, one entry per CDR3 protein. The sample has around 120,000 distinct CDR3 sequences; approximately 7.1% are singletons. Points from the study as a whole: Reappearing after the booster were most of the clones from primary vaccination (about 96% CD4, 70% to 90% CD8). By day 5 rather than day 15, the secondary response had peaked, though it was weaker.

The V and J ends lost 4 bases and 0 bases respectively, with 11 bases between them. CDR3 length: 15 residues. This clonotype was recorded many times. Antigen: not known. Here the sequenced sample was CD4+ T cells sorted from PBMCs, taken roughly seven weeks after the first yellow fever vaccination. This sequence originates from a man between 18 and 35 years old who received the YFV17D yellow fever vaccine. The rearrangement uses TRBV12-3 or TRBV12-4 and TRBJ2-3; possibly TRBD1 for D (6 bases). The CDR3 nucleotides are TGTGCCAGCAGTTACGACAGGTTAAGCACAGATACGCAGTATTTT. Its protein is CASSYDRLSTDTQYF.